Listed below are T cell receptor beta chains from one sample, sequenced in a study of shared clonotypes between healthy human individuals. Assay used: immunoSEQ multiplex PCR; TCRdb lists only in-frame clones, some missing. The sample has 550,000 to 800,000 clones; approximately 74% are singletons. The specimen was memory CD4+ T cells sorted from blood. The receptor set was obtained from a woman younger than 45 in good health. Both conserved end residues are part of each CDR3. Each record gives: CDR3 protein, CDR3 DNA, CDR3 length, V gene, J gene, clone size, D gene. D genes are given only for firm matches. Expanded clones are given a class, and other clones once, few, many or no size at all.

CASSEQGGETQYF	TGTGCCAGCAGTGAACAGGGGGGGGAGACCCAGTACTTC	13	TRBV2	TRBJ2-5	.	.
CASSSGTGIYGYTF	TGTGCCAGCAGCTCAGGGACAGGAATCTATGGCTACACCTTC	14	TRBV7-6	TRBJ1-2	.	TRBD1
CASNPSSGIAYEQYF	TGTGCCAGCAATCCCTCTAGCGGGATTGCCTACGAGCAGTACTTC	15	TRBV27	TRBJ2-7	.	TRBD2
CASSSSDSLRFGKLFF	TGTGCCAGCAGCTCTTCGGACAGTTTACGATTTGGAAAACTGTTTTTT	16	TRBV5-8	TRBJ1-4	.	.
CASRALGYEQYF	TGTGCCAGCAGGGCATTGGGATACGAGCAGTACTTC	12	TRBV28	TRBJ2-7	.	.
CATAVPTTGELFF	TGTGCCACCGCTGTACCCACCACCGGGGAGCTGTTTTTT	13	TRBV6-4	TRBJ2-2	.	.
CASSFWEDTEAFF	TGTGCCAGCAGCTTCTGGGAGGACACTGAAGCTTTCTTT	13	TRBV11-3	TRBJ1-1	.	.
CASSSYRGSSYEQYF	TGTGCCAGCAGCTCCTACAGGGGGTCCTCCTACGAGCAGTACTTC	15	TRBV7-3	TRBJ2-7	.	TRBD1
CASSTGEAYGYTF	TGTGCCAGCAGCACAGGCGAAGCGTATGGCTACACCTTC	13	TRBV6-5	TRBJ1-2	few	.
CAIRGTGGGQETQYF	TGTGCCATCAGAGGGACAGGGGGCGGGCAAGAGACCCAGTACTTC	15	TRBV10-3	TRBJ2-5	.	TRBD1
CASSLQGGETQYF	TGTGCCAGCTCCCTACAGGGCGGTGAGACCCAGTACTTC	13	TRBV18	TRBJ2-5	.	.
CASSPRGSQGETQYF	TGTGCCAGCAGCCCTAGGGGTTCGCAGGGAGAGACCCAGTACTTC	15	TRBV11-2	TRBJ2-5	.	.
CASSHASGDTNEKLFF	TGTGCCAGTAGTCATGCCTCAGGGGATACTAATGAAAAACTGTTTTTT	16	TRBV19	TRBJ1-4	once	.
CASSLLGAGANVLTF	TGTGCCAGCAGTTTATTAGGGGCTGGGGCCAACGTCCTGACTTTC	15	TRBV28	TRBJ2-6	.	.
CASSFGTGGIEAFF	TGCGCCAGCAGCTTTGGGACAGGGGGCATTGAAGCTTTCTTT	14	TRBV5-1	TRBJ1-1	.	TRBD1
CASSLPRGETQYF	TGTGCCAGTTCTCTCCCCCGAGGGGAGACCCAGTACTTC	13	TRBV19	TRBJ2-5	many	.
CASSTSGGSDTQYF	TGTGCCAGCAGCACCTCGGGGGGCTCAGATACGCAGTATTTT	14	TRBV11-3	TRBJ2-3	few	.
CASYETSGANVLTF	TGTGCCAGTTATGAGACATCTGGGGCCAACGTCCTGACTTTC	14	TRBV28	TRBJ2-6	many	.
CASRRPVRSYNEQFF	TGTGCCAGCAGAAGGCCCGTCCGCTCCTACAATGAGCAGTTCTTC	15	TRBV6-1	TRBJ2-1	.	.
CASSEGQGANKHTF	TGTGCCAGCAGTGAGGGACAGGGGGCGAACAAGCACACCTTC	14	TRBV6-1	TRBJ1-2	.	TRBD1
CASSWSPEYF	TGCGCCAGCAGCTGGAGCCCGGAGTACTTC	10	TRBV5-1	TRBJ2-4	.	.
CASSLASGPGETQYF	TGTGCCAGCAGCTTAGCTAGCGGACCAGGGGAGACCCAGTACTTC	15	TRBV5-4	TRBJ2-5	.	TRBD2
CASSKVRTDSNYGYTF	TGTGCCAGTAGTAAGGTTCGGACAGATTCTAACTATGGCTACACCTTC	16	TRBV19	TRBJ1-2	.	.